This TCR beta chain was documented in a study of T cell repertoires in Merkel cell carcinoma (dated by TCRdb to the late 2010s). Background for the entire study: Patients who had received intralesional immunotherapy or systemic immune checkpoint blockade prior to the biopsy were excluded. MCPyV-specific clonotypes were first defined by tetramer sorting, cloning and paired TCR sequencing of expanded tumor-infiltrating lymphocytes. To be included, a subject needed both a diagnosis of MCPyV-positive Merkel cell carcinoma and tumor-infiltrating lymphocytes that had been successfully expanded in vitro. What the authors observed across the whole study: No normal tissue biopsies were studied.

Biopsy-confirmed MCPyV-positive Merkel cell carcinoma was present in the study subjects, and positive serum antibodies to T-antigen were found in every subject. Genomic DNA was extracted from more than 5 adjacent 10-micron frozen tumor sections without any cell sorting or culture. Roughly 5 x 5 x 5 mm of tumor biopsy tissue was frozen in optimal cutting temperature compound. Hematoxylin and eosin scout sections confirmed abundant Merkel cell carcinoma and infiltrating cells in the frozen biopsy. Reading the germline V gene gives CDR1 KGHSH and CDR2 LQKENI. There are 15 amino acids in the CDR3, from cysteine to phenylalanine inclusive. Only CDR3 DNA remains: 45 bases, in frame from the first base. Relative to germline, V is missing 3 bases and J is missing 7 bases, with 6 bases of the junction outside any gene match. TRB CDR3 sequencing and data processing of tumor genomic DNA were performed with the immunoSEQ assay. As stored in TCRdb, this immuneACCESS dataset retains in-frame rearrangements with V and J assigned. A fraction of the clones does not appear; measured against another copy, unresolved V genes explain less than half of the discrepancy, and the remainder lacks a known reason. This sample has approximately 14,000 clones in its table, and roughly 80% of those were observed once. The ten top clones hold 15% to 20% of the sample.

A remark on this clone: Its antigen is not yet known. No base qualities exist here, and no much larger clone lies one base off it.

The source of this sequence is an adult with Merkel cell carcinoma. The V and J genes are TRBV18 and TRBJ2-7, with 13 bases matching TRBD2. The source material was tumor tissue. The CDR3 sequence is CASSPGTSGTGEQYF. The bases read TGTGCCAGCTCACCCGGGACTAGCGGGACTGGTGAGCAGTACTTC.